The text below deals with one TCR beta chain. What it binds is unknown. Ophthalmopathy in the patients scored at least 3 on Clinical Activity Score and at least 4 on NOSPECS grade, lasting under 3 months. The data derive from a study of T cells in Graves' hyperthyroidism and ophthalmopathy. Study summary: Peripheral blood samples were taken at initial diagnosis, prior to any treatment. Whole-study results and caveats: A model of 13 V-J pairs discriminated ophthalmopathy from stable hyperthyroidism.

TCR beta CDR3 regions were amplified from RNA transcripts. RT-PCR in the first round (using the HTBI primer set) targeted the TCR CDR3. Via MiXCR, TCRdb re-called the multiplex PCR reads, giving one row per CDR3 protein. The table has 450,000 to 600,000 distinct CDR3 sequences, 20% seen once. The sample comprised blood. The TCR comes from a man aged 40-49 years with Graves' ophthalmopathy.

CDR3 region: CASSKQDSYEQYF. DNA of the CDR3: TGCGCCAGCAGTAAACAGGACTCCTACGAGCAGTACTTC. The rearrangement uses TRBV10-1 and TRBJ2-7, with D possibly being TRBD1 (5 bases). The V gene's germline CDR1 is WNHNN and CDR2 SYGVQD (reference sequence). The CDR3 is made up of 13 amino acids. V was trimmed by 5 bases and J by 0 bases, leaving 8 bases between them.